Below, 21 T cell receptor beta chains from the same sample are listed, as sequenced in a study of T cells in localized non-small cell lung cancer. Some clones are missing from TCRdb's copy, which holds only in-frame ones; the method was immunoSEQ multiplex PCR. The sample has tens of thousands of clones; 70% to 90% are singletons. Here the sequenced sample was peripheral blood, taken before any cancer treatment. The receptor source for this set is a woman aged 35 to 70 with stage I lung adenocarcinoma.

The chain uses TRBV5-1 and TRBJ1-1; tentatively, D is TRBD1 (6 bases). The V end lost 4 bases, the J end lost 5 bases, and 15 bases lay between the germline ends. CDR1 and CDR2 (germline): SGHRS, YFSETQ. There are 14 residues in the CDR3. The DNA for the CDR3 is TGCGCCAGCAGCCGCATGGGGGCAGAAACTGAAGCTTTCTTT. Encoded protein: CASSRMGAETEAFF.

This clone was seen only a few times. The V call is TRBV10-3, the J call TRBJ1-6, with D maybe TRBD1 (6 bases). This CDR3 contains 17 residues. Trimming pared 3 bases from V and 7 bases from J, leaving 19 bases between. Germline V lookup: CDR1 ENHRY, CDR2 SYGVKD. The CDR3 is CAISDMLDTGRNSPLHF. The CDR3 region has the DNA TGTGCCATCAGTGATATGTTGGATACAGGGAGGAATTCACCCCTCCACTTT.

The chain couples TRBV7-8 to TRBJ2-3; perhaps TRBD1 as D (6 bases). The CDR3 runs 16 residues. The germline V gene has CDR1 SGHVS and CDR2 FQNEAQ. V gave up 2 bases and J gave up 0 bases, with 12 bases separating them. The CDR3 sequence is CASSLIRQASTDTQYF. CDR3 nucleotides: TGTGCCAGCAGCTTAATCCGACAGGCTAGCACAGATACGCAGTATTTT.

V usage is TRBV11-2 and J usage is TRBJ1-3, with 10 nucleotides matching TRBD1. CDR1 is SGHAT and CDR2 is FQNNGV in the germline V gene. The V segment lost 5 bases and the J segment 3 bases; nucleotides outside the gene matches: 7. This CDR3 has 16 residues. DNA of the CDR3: TGTGCCAGCAGCCCAGCCGGGACAGGGGTTGGAAACACCATATATTTT. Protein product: CASSPAGTGVGNTIYF.

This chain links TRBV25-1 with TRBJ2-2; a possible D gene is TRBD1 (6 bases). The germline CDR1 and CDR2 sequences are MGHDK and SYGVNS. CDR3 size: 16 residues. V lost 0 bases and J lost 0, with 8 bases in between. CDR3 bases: TGTGCCAGCAGTGAATATGAGGGGGCGAACACCGGGGAGCTGTTTTTT. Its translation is CASSEYEGANTGELFF.

The CDR3 loop reads CASSLEGALSPLHF. The DNA of the CDR3 is TGTGCCAGCAGTTTAGAAGGTGCCCTTTCACCCCTCCACTTT. This rearrangement joins TRBV28 to TRBJ1-6; D unclear. The CDR3 has 14 residues. Germline CDR1 reads MDHEN; CDR2 reads SYDVKM. The V and J ends lost 2 bases and 9 bases respectively, with 11 bases between them. Full variable domain (remainder filled in from reference TRBV28 and TRBJ1-6): DVKVTQSSRYLVKRTGEKVFLECVQDMDHENMFWYRQDPGLGLRLIYFSYDVKMKEKGDIPEGYSVSREKKERFSLILESASTNQTSMYLCASSLEGALSPLHFGNGTRLTVT.

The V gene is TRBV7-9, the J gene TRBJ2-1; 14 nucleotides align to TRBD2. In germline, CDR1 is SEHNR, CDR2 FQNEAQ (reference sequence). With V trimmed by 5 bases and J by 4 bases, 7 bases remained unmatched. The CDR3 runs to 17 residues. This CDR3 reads CASSRAGTSGGYNEQFF. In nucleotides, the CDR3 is TGTGCCAGCAGCCGAGCCGGGACTAGCGGGGGATACAATGAGCAGTTCTTC.

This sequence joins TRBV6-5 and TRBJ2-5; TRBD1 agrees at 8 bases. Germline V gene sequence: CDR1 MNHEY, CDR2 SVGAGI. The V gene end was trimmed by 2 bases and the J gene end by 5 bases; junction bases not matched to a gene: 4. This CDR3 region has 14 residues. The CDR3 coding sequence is TGTGCCAGCAGTTACGGACAGGGTCGGGAGACCCAGTACTTC. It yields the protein CASSYGQGRETQYF.

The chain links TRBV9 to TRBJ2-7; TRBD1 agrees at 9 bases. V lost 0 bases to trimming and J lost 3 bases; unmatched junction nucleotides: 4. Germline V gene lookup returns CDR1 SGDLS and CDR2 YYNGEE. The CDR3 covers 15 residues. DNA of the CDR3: TGTGCCAGCAGCGTAGGCGGGACAGGGAACTACGAGCAGTACTTC. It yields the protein CASSVGGTGNYEQYF.

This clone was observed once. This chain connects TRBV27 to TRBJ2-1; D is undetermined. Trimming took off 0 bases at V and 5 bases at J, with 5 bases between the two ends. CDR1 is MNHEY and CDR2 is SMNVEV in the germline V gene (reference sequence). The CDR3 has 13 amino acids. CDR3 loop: CASSLSGDNEQFF. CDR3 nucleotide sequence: TGTGCCAGCAGTTTATCCGGCGACAATGAGCAGTTCTTC.

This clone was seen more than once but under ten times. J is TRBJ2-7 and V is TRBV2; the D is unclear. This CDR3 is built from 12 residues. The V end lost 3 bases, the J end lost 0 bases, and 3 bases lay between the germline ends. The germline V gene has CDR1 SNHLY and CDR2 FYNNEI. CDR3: CASSDDSYEQYF. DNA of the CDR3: TGTGCCAGCAGTGACGACTCCTACGAGCAGTACTTC.

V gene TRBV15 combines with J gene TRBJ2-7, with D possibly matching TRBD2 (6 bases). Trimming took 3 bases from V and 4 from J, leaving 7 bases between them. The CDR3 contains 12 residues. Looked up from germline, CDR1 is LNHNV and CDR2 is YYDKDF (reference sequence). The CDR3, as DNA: TGTGCCACCAGCAGGGGGACTTACGAGCAGTACTTC. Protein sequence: CATSRGTYEQYF.

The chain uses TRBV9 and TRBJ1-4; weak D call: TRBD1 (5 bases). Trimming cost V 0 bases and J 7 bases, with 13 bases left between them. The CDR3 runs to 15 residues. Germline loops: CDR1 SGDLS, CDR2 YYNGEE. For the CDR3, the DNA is TGTGCCAGCAGCGTAGGAAGGGCCAGGGCTGAAAAACTGTTTTTT. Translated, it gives CASSVGRARAEKLFF.

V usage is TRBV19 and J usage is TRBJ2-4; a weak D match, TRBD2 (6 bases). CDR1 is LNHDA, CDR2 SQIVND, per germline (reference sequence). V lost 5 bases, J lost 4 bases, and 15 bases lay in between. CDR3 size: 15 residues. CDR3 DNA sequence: TGTGCCAGTAGTCCATACGGGGGTGGGAAAAACATTCAGTACTTC. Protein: CASSPYGGGKNIQYF.

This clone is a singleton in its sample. CDR3 region: CASSLGLGASGIGYF. The CDR3 DNA follows: TGTGCCAGCAGCTTAGGATTGGGGGCTAGCGGGATAGGGTACTTC. This rearrangement joins TRBV7-2 to TRBJ2-5; TRBD2 agrees at 9 bases. The CDR3 is 15 residues long. Germline V CDR1 and CDR2: SGHTA, FQGNSA. The ends lost 1 base at V and 13 bases at J; junction bases unmatched: 13.

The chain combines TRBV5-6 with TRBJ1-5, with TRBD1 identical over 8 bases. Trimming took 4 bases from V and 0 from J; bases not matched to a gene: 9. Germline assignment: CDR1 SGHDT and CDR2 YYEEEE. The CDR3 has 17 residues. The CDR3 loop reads CASSVYRGEYSNQPQHF. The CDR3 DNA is TGTGCCAGCAGCGTCTACAGGGGGGAATATAGCAATCAGCCCCAGCATTTT.

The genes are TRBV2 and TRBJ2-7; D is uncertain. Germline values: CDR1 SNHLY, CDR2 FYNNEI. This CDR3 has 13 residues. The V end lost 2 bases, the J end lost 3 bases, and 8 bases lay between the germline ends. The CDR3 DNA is TGTGCCAGCAGTGAATCCAGTTACTACGAGCAGTACTTC. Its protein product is CASSESSYYEQYF.

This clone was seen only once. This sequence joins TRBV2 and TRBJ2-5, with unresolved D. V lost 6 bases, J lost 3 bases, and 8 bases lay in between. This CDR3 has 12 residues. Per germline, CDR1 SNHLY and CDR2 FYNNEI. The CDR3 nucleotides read TGTGCCAGCAGCTCCCAGGAAGAGACCCAGTACTTC. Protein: CASSSQEETQYF.

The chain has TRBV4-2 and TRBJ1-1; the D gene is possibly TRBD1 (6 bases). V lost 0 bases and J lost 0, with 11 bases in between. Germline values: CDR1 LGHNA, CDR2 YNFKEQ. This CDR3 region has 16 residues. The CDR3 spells CASSQEQGGLNTEAFF. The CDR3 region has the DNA TGTGCCAGCAGCCAAGAACAGGGAGGTCTGAACACTGAAGCTTTCTTT.

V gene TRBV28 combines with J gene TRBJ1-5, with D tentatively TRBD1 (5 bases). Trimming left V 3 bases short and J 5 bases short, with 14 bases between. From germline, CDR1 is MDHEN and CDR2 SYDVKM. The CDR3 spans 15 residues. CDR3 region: CASSLTGVRDQPQHF. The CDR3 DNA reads TGTGCCAGCAGTTTGACGGGGGTCCGTGATCAGCCCCAGCATTTT.

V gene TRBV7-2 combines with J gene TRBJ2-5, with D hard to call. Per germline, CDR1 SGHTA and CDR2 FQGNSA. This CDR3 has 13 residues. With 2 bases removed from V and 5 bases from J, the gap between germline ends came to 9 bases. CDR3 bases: TGTGCCAGCAGCTTAAGTAGAGAGGAGACCCAGTACTTC. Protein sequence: CASSLSREETQYF.